This T cell receptor (beta chain) was profiled in a study of early T cells in non-severe SARS-CoV-2 infection. TCRdb re-called the 5' RACE reads through MiXCR, storing one row per CDR3 protein. The sample includes more than 85,000 distinct CDR3 sequences, 15% to 20% of them seen just once. The germline V and J ends were trimmed by 5 bases and 7 bases, with 14 bases remaining between them. The CDR3 contains 14 residues. Per the germline V gene, CDR1 is SGHTA and CDR2 is FQGTGA. The sample holds a few counts of this clonotype. The source is an adult who was a healthcare worker with PCR-confirmed SARS-CoV-2 infection or an uninfected control (not recorded which). The source material was whole blood, sampled at baseline. The J gene is TRBJ2-2, the V gene TRBV7-3, with a possible D match to TRBD2 (6 bases). This CDR3 reads CASSPGTASGELFF. CDR3 sequence (DNA): TGTGCCAGCAGCCCCGGGACTGCTAGCGGGGAGCTGTTTTTT.